Described below is a single T cell receptor (beta chain) sequence and its context. Its antigen is currently unknown. This sample was included in a study of CD8 T cells in ankylosing spondylitis. Study-wide points: Relatively scarce in peripheral blood, disease-linked clones were CD8+. As reported, disease-linked clones showed significant enrichment in matched ankylosing spondylitis synovial fluid. Roughly 8 highly homologous variants made up a TCR beta motif that seemed to typify ankylosing spondylitis blood.

MiXCR, run by TCRdb on the 5' RACE reads, gives a single entry per CDR3 protein. The sample has tens of thousands of distinct CDR3 sequences; around 17% are singletons. The TCR was taken from a male donor with ankylosing spondylitis or in good health (not recorded which). Specimen: blood.

The CDR3 sequence is CASSLVRGGINEKLFF. CDR3 sequence (DNA): TGTGCCAGCAGTTTAGTCAGGGGGGGAATTAATGAAAAACTGTTTTTT. The V gene is TRBV27, the J gene TRBJ1-4; 7 bases agree with TRBD1. Germline CDR1 reads MNHEY; CDR2 reads SMNVEV (reference sequence). V shed 2 bases, J shed 4 bases, and the junction held 7 bases outside the gene matches. The length of the CDR3 is 16 residues.